This T cell receptor (beta chain) was sequenced in a study of blood T cell repertoires in COVID-19. The CDR3 contains 15 residues. Between the trimmed V and J ends, which lost 10 bases and 9 bases, there was a span of 25 bases. CDR1 is SGHAT, CDR2 FQNNGV, per germline. Profiled with immunoSEQ multiplex PCR; TCRdb holds only in-frame clones, not every one. The sample consists of roughly 200,000 clones, around 90% of them appearing once. This clone was detected only once. The source is a man aged 50-59 years with acute or convalescent COVID-19. The rearrangement joins TRBV11-2 to TRBJ2-1, with D possibly TRBD1 on 6 matching bases. The sample consisted of peripheral blood. The CDR3 sequence is CATIKTGHPNSEQFF. CDR3 in DNA: TGTGCCACCATCAAAACGGGACACCCCAATTCTGAGCAGTTCTTC. Complete variable domain (other parts from reference TRBV11-2 and TRBJ2-1): EAGVAQSPRYKIIEKRQSVAFWCNPISGHATLYWYQQILGQGPKLLIQFQNNGVVDDSQLPKDRFSAERLKGVDSTLKIQPAKLEDSAVYLCATIKTGHPNSEQFFGPGTRLTVL.